This TCR beta chain stems from a study (dated by TCRdb to the mid-2010s). V gives up 0 bases and J gives up 11 bases, and the segment between their germline ends measures 16 bases. CDR1 and CDR2 are read off the germline V gene as MNHNS and SASEGT. Including the terminal cysteine and phenylalanine, the CDR3 comprises 14 residues. Only the CDR3 portion is preserved as DNA: 42 bases, with reading frame beginning at the first base. This clonotype was counted ten times or more. It has no known antigen specificity. No qualities accompany the bases; no much larger clone lies one base away. Library preparation used RT-PCR. The sample was run on an Illumina MiSeq. The public sequencing data were trimmed at Q25 with fastp and processed into clonotypes with MiXCR by TCRdb, which kept only in-frame beta chains. All rows with the same CDR3 protein become a single entry with the most common DNA and genes. Counted in this sample were about 680,000 distinct CDR3 sequences; approximately 14% of them appeared once. The ten top clones hold 3% to 4.5% of the sample.

Source material: memory CD4+ T cells from blood. The TCR was taken from a female donor in good health, serving as a healthy control. The chain uses TRBV6-1 and TRBJ1-2; the D gene is not confidently resolved. The DNA sequence reads TGTGCCAGCAGTGAAGCTAGCACCTCGAGGGATTACACCTTC. Its translation is CASSEASTSRDYTF.